A selection of T cell receptor beta chains follows, all from one sample in a study of T cell responses to AZD1222 COVID-19 vaccine. Here immunoSEQ multiplex PCR was the method, and the copy in TCRdb shows in-frame clones only, minus some. The table records 140,000 to 150,000 clones, roughly 91% of them present only once. The sample was peripheral blood, taken on day 0 of AZD1222 vaccination. These receptors all come from an adult in good health. Each CDR3 is given with its conserved first and last residue. The order of the fields is J gene, clone size, V gene, D gene, CDR3 protein, CDR3 DNA. A D gene is named only where the DNA matches it firmly. Clone size is given for some rows only: seen once, a few or many times, or a class if the clone is expanded.

TRBJ1-3	NA	TRBV5-1	TRBD1	CASSSSGDRASSGNTIYF	TGCGCCAGCAGCTCGTCCGGGGACAGGGCAAGCTCTGGAAACACCATATATTTT
TRBJ1-1	NA	TRBV5-1	NA	CASSGGGQSKWHTEAFF	TGCGCCAGCAGCGGGGGTGGTCAGTCCAAATGGCACACTGAAGCTTTCTTT
TRBJ1-6	NA	TRBV12-2	NA	CASLHRDRESSYNSPLHF	TGTGCAAGTCTCCACCGGGACAGGGAAAGCTCCTATAATTCACCCCTCCACTTT
TRBJ2-5	few	TRBV7-8	NA	CASSPRETQYF	TGTGCCAGCAGCCCTCGGGAGACCCAGTACTTC
TRBJ1-1	NA	TRBV30	NA	CAWSLSGTEAFF	TGTGCCTGGAGCCTGAGCGGCACTGAAGCTTTCTTT
TRBJ1-2	NA	TRBV24-1	NA	CATSAQPGPLGYGYTF	TGTGCCACCAGTGCCCAACCGGGGCCCTTGGGCTATGGCTACACCTTC
TRBJ2-7	NA	TRBV18	NA	CASSRAREDYEQYF	TGTGCCAGCTCACGCGCCAGAGAAGACTACGAGCAGTACTTC
TRBJ1-1	NA	TRBV7-9	TRBD1	CASSKGQGWTEAFF	TGTGCCAGCAGCAAAGGACAGGGATGGACTGAAGCTTTCTTT
TRBJ1-5	NA	TRBV6-5	NA	CASQGAQPQHF	TGTGCCAGCCAAGGGGCCCAGCCCCAGCATTTT
TRBJ2-7	NA	TRBV7-2	NA	CASSVRDKDYEQYF	TGTGCCAGCAGCGTCCGGGACAAGGACTACGAGCAGTACTTC
TRBJ1-4	NA	TRBV12-3/TRBV12-4	NA	CASSFSRPEKLFF	TGTGCCAGCAGTTTTTCTCGACCCGAAAAACTGTTTTTT
TRBJ2-3	NA	TRBV19	NA	CASSIGGVGTDTQYF	TGTGCCAGTAGTATAGGTGGGGTAGGCACAGATACGCAGTATTTT
TRBJ1-1	NA	TRBV19	NA	CASSIAGDLGTEAFF	TGTGCCAGTAGTATAGCGGGGGATCTGGGCACTGAAGCTTTCTTT
TRBJ1-2	few	TRBV6-4	TRBD1	CASSEAYRGRGRNYGYTF	TGTGCCAGCAGTGAGGCATACAGGGGGCGGGGGCGAAACTATGGCTACACCTTC
TRBJ2-5	NA	TRBV21-1	NA	CASSKGREETQYF	TGTGCCAGCAGCAAAGGCCGGGAGGAGACCCAGTACTTC
TRBJ1-1	once	TRBV18	NA	CASSYPSMKGTEAFF	TGTGCCAGCTCATACCCCTCCATGAAAGGCACTGAAGCTTTCTTT
TRBJ1-4	NA	TRBV6-4	NA	CASSDEQEPEKLFF	TGTGCCAGCAGTGACGAACAGGAGCCTGAAAAACTGTTTTTT
TRBJ2-4	once	TRBV2	NA	CASSETAKNIQYF	TGTGCCAGCAGTGAGACAGCCAAAAACATTCAGTACTTC